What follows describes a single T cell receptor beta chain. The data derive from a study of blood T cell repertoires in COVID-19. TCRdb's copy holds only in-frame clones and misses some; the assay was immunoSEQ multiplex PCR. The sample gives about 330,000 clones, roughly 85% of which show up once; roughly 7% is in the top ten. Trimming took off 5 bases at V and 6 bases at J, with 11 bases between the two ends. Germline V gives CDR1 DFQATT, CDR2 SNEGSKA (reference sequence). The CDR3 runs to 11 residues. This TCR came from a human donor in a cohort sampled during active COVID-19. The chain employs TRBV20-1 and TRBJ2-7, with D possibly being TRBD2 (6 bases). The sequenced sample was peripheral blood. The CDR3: CSAETRSEQYF. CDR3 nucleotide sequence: TGCAGTGCTGAGACTAGATCCGAGCAGTACTTC.